The next 25 T cell receptor beta chains were all read from a single sample in a study of neurological immune-mediated disorders. In TCRdb, the 5' RACE reads were re-called with MiXCR into one record per CDR3 protein. Altogether just under 40,000 distinct CDR3 sequences are present, 7.2% being singletons, with the ten largest covering just over 5.5%. What was sequenced was CD4+ T cells from blood. The source of these receptors is a man aged 50-60 years in good health.

This clonotype was counted at least ten times. This chain joins TRBV7-2 and TRBJ2-7; 8 bases align to TRBD1. The CDR3 is 17 residues long. Germline values: CDR1 SGHTA, CDR2 FQGNSA. The V gene end was trimmed by 4 bases and the J gene end by 1 base; junction bases not matched to a gene: 12. In DNA, the CDR3 is TGTGCCAGCAGCTATCCACCCGGGACAGGCCTATCCTACGAGCAGTACTTC. It specifies CASSYPPGTGLSYEQYF.

This clonotype was observed many times. The chain recombines TRBV4-3 with TRBJ2-1, with 7 bases identical to TRBD1. The CDR3 loop spans 17 amino acids. Germline CDR1 reads LGHNA; CDR2 reads YSLEER. The V and J ends lost 3 bases and 9 bases, in that order; junction bases with no gene match: 17. Here the CDR3 reads CASSQEFRYRGLSEQFF. Here the CDR3 DNA reads TGCGCCAGCAGCCAGGAGTTTCGGTACAGGGGTTTGAGTGAGCAGTTCTTC.

In its sample, this clonotype was seen many times. This chain joins TRBV7-2 and TRBJ2-7, with TRBD1 matching 11 bases. This CDR3 is built from 15 residues. The J segment lost 4 bases and the V segment lost 5 bases, leaving 7 bases of the junction unmatched. CDR1 is SGHTA, CDR2 FQGNSA, per germline. CDR3 in DNA: TGTGCCAGCAGCCTCCGGACAGGGGGCAGTTACGAGCAGTACTTC. Its protein product is CASSLRTGGSYEQYF.

This clonotype has at least ten counts. The rearrangement joins TRBV7-9 to TRBJ2-7; no clear D. CDR1 and CDR2 (germline): SEHNR, FQNEAQ (reference sequence). The CDR3 sequence is 13 residues long. V was cut by 6 bases and J by 5 bases, with 14 bases left in between. The CDR3 DNA sequence: TGTGCCAGCAGACCCTCGGCGAGCCACGAGCAGTACTTC. Protein: CASRPSASHEQYF. The whole variable domain, remainder taken from reference TRBV7-9 and TRBJ2-7, is DTGVSQNPRHKITKRGQNVTFRCDPISEHNRLYWYRQTLGQGPEFLTYFQNEAQLEKSRLLSDRFSAERPKGSFSTLEIQRTEQGDSAMYLCASRPSASHEQYFGPGTRLTVT.

This clonotype came up many times. V is TRBV5-1 and J is TRBJ2-2; 9 bases align to TRBD2. V was pared by 0 bases and J by 5 bases, with 2 bases of the junction left unmatched. This CDR3 contains 15 residues. Per the germline V gene, CDR1 is SGHRS and CDR2 is YFSETQ. CDR3 sequence reads: CASSLAAGGTGELFF. The CDR3 DNA is TGCGCCAGCAGCTTGGCCGCGGGGGGGACCGGGGAGCTGTTTTTT.

In its sample, this clonotype was seen many times. The CDR3 here is CSARGRGGSPYEQYF. In DNA, the CDR3 is TGCAGTGCTAGAGGGCGGGGCGGGAGCCCCTACGAGCAGTACTTC. The V call is TRBV20-1, the J call TRBJ2-7; 7 bases agree with TRBD2. Germline CDR1 DFQATT, CDR2 SNEGSKA (reference sequence). Trimming at V came to 1 base and at J to 2 bases, leaving 8 bases not matched to a gene. The CDR3 contains 15 residues.

This clonotype was detected many times. CDR3 sequence: CASSLTDTQYF. The CDR3 DNA reads TGCGCCAGCAGCTTGACAGATACGCAGTATTTT. This rearrangement joins TRBV5-1 to TRBJ2-3; D ambiguous. The CDR3 loop spans 11 amino acids. Trimming cost V 1 base and J 3 bases, with 0 bases left between them. Germline CDR1 SGHRS, CDR2 YFSETQ.

This clonotype was recorded at least ten times. V usage is TRBV7-2 and J usage is TRBJ2-2, with 11 bases identical to TRBD1. Germline lookup yields CDR1 SGHTA and CDR2 FQGNSA. CDR3 length equals 14 residues. The trim removed 8 bases at V and 5 bases at J, leaving 4 bases unmatched. The CDR3 spells CASGQGAWTGELFF. DNA of the CDR3: TGTGCCAGCGGACAGGGGGCCTGGACCGGGGAGCTGTTTTTT.

The table lists this clonotype with many counts. The chain uses TRBV7-6 and TRBJ2-3, with 10 nucleotides matching TRBD2. The CDR3 has 16 residues. V trimming: 5 bases; J trimming: 2 bases; junction bases outside the gene matches: 7. Germline V CDR1 and CDR2: SGHVS, FNYEAQ. The CDR3: CASSPKLAGFTDTQYF. CDR3 bases: TGTGCCAGCAGCCCTAAACTAGCGGGATTCACAGATACGCAGTATTTT.

This clonotype was counted many times. The V and J genes are TRBV28 and TRBJ2-2; a possible D gene is TRBD2 (5 bases). CDR1 and CDR2 from the germline V gene are MDHEN and SYDVKM. CDR3 length equals 15 residues. V shed 2 bases and J shed 5 bases, with 12 bases lying between them. The CDR3 spells CASSLVAGGTGELFF. The CDR3 bases are TGTGCCAGCAGTTTAGTCGCAGGAGGTACCGGGGAGCTGTTTTTT.

In this sample, this clonotype turned up many times. The chain employs TRBV29-1 and TRBJ2-1; D is undetermined. V was pared by 5 bases and J by 8 bases, with 10 bases between. The germline gives CDR1 SQVTM, CDR2 ANQGSEA. This CDR3 has 11 residues. The CDR3 DNA is TGCAGCGTTCTCCCTCTGCATGAGCAGTTCTTC. Residues: CSVLPLHEQFF.

This clonotype has a count of ten or more. V gene TRBV6-1 combines with J gene TRBJ1-5; D not certain. Trimming cost V 2 bases and J 7 bases, with 9 bases left between them. From germline, CDR1 is MNHNS and CDR2 SASEGT. CDR3 length equals 13 residues. CDR3 sequence: CASSETRGQPQHF. CDR3 DNA sequence: TGTGCCAGCAGTGAAACCCGCGGGCAGCCCCAGCATTTT.

This clonotype was found many times. The chain uses TRBV20-1 and TRBJ2-3; 14 bases line up with TRBD2. V gave up 5 bases and J gave up 8 bases; unmatched junction bases: 15. Germline-derived CDR1 and CDR2 are DFQATT and SNEGSKA (reference sequence). The CDR3 is 17 residues long. CDR3 bases: TGCAGTGCTTTCCGGACTAGCGGGAGGCTTAGTCGGAGTACGCAGTATTTT. This translates into CSAFRTSGRLSRSTQYF.

This clonotype was found many times. The CDR3 reads CSARDLLGGRWADTQYF. CDR3 nucleotide sequence: TGCAGTGCTAGAGATCTGTTAGGCGGGAGGTGGGCAGATACGCAGTATTTT. The genes are TRBV20-1 and TRBJ2-3, with 8 bases matching TRBD2. J was trimmed by 4 bases and V by 0 bases; bases with no gene match: 12. The CDR3 totals 17 residues. The germline V gene has CDR1 DFQATT and CDR2 SNEGSKA (reference sequence).

The sample holds many counts of this clonotype. A much larger clone lies one base from this, so it may be a read error. This chain uses TRBV6-2 or TRBV6-3 with TRBJ2-7; TRBD1 matches at 11 bases. Germline V gene sequence: CDR1 MNHEY, CDR2 SVGEGT. CDR3 length equals 15 residues. V lost 1 base to trimming and J lost 6 bases; unmatched junction nucleotides: 5. The CDR3 here is CASSYYRGQGGEQYF. CDR3 coding DNA: TGTGCCAGCAGTTACTACAGGGGACAGGGGGGCGAGCAGTACTTC.

This clonotype appeared many times. The gene calls are TRBV21-1 and TRBJ1-1; TRBD1 was called by the table and not checked on the DNA. TRBV21-1 is termed a pseudogene. The CDR3 loop spans 15 amino acids. In DNA, the CDR3 is TGTGCCAGCAGAAGGATGGCAGGGGGCTTCACTGAAGCTTTCTTT. Translating it yields CASRRMAGGFTEAFF.

This clonotype was counted ten times or more. V and J are TRBV5-1 and TRBJ2-7; 9 bases line up with TRBD1. V was clipped by 2 bases and J by 4 bases; unmatched bases: 4. The CDR3 length is 14 residues. Germline V lookup: CDR1 SGHRS, CDR2 YFSETQ. The CDR3 DNA follows: TGCGCCAGCAGCTTACAGGGGGCGCTTTACGAGCAGTACTTC. It codes for CASSLQGALYEQYF.

This clonotype was seen only a few times. The chain recombines TRBV5-4 with TRBJ2-3; TRBD2 is a possible D gene (6 bases). V was cut by 4 bases and J by 0 bases, with 15 bases left in between. The germline gives CDR1 SGHNT, CDR2 YYREEE (reference sequence). The CDR3 runs to 16 residues. The CDR3 nucleotides are TGTGCCAGCAGCCCGCCGGCGGGATGGAGCACAGATACGCAGTATTTT. This gives the protein CASSPPAGWSTDTQYF.

This clonotype was detected only a few times. V is TRBV7-9 and J is TRBJ2-7, with D possibly TRBD1 on 6 matching bases. V lost 1 base, J lost 5 bases, and 12 bases lay in between. CDR1 SEHNR and CDR2 FQNEAQ come from the germline V gene (reference sequence). CDR3 length: 14 amino acids. CDR3 bases: TGTGCCAGCAGCTTAGAGACAGGTGGCCACGAGCAGTACTTC. It encodes CASSLETGGHEQYF. Based on the CDR3 plus reference TRBV7-9 and TRBJ2-7, the full variable domain is DTGVSQNPRHKITKRGQNVTFRCDPISEHNRLYWYRQTLGQGPEFLTYFQNEAQLEKSRLLSDRFSAERPKGSFSTLEIQRTEQGDSAMYLCASSLETGGHEQYFGPGTRLTVT.

Ten or more counts support this clonotype. This chain joins TRBV12-3 or TRBV12-4 and TRBJ1-1, with D perhaps matching TRBD1 (5 bases). V was shortened by 3 bases and J by 4 bases, with 9 bases between the two germline ends. The CDR3 length is 13 residues. The DNA for the CDR3 is TGTGCCAGCAGTTTTGCGGGGGGCACTGAAGCTTTCTTT. This codes for CASSFAGGTEAFF.

This clonotype has just a few counts. The chain has TRBV18 and TRBJ1-1, with 10 bases identical to TRBD1. The ends lost 6 bases at V and 3 bases at J; junction bases unmatched: 7. This CDR3 is 15 amino acids long. Germline lookup yields CDR1 KGHSH and CDR2 LQKENI. CDR3 coding DNA: TGTGCCAGCTCTCCGGGACAGGGGTATGACACTGAAGCTTTCTTT. Translating it yields CASSPGQGYDTEAFF. Together with reference TRBV18 and TRBJ1-1, the CDR3 gives the full variable domain: NAGVMQNPRHLVRRRGQEARLRCSPMKGHSHVYWYRQLPEEGLKFMVYLQKENIIDESGMPKERFSAEFPKEGPSILRIQQVVRGDSAAYFCASSPGQGYDTEAFFGQGTRLTVV.

There are a few counts of this clonotype. This chain connects TRBV20-1 to TRBJ2-1; D is perhaps TRBD2 (7 bases). Trimming removed 5 bases at V and 5 bases at J, with 19 bases between. Germline loops: CDR1 DFQATT, CDR2 SNEGSKA (reference sequence). CDR3 length equals 15 residues. The CDR3 DNA reads as TGCAGTGCTCGCCCCCCGGGGGGCAAGGACAATGAGCAGTTCTTC. Translation gives CSARPPGGKDNEQFF.

This clonotype occurred many times. J is TRBJ2-5 and V is TRBV7-2; 7 nucleotides align to TRBD1. V was clipped by 5 bases and J by 1 base; unmatched bases: 4. The CDR3 has 14 residues. Germline V gives CDR1 SGHTA, CDR2 FQGNSA. CDR3 nucleotides: TGTGCCAGCAGCCCCAGACAGGGCCAAGAGACCCAGTACTTC. Protein product: CASSPRQGQETQYF.

In its sample, this clonotype was seen many times. CDR3 region: CASSPDEGSYNEQFF. CDR3 nucleotide sequence: TGTGCCAGCAGCCCTGATGAGGGCTCCTACAATGAGCAGTTCTTC. The V gene is TRBV9, the J gene TRBJ2-1; D may be TRBD2 (5 bases). V was pared by 4 bases and J by 0 bases, with 11 bases between. In germline, CDR1 is SGDLS, CDR2 YYNGEE. The CDR3 totals 15 residues.

This clonotype was observed a single time. The rearrangement links TRBV7-9 to TRBJ2-7; TRBD2 might be the D (5 bases). CDR3 length: 14 amino acids. The germline V gene has CDR1 SEHNR and CDR2 FQNEAQ (reference sequence). V shed 6 bases and J shed 0 bases, with 12 bases lying between them. CDR3 in amino acids: CASRLFGDSYEQYF. DNA for the CDR3: TGTGCCAGCAGACTATTCGGGGACTCCTACGAGCAGTACTTC.